This T cell receptor (beta chain) comes out of a study of cytomegalovirus exposure and HLA in healthy donors. As for the study in general: One earlier analysis, a look at about 179 million T cells, found roughly 120 million unique TCR beta sequences.

A multiplex PCR was run with 60 Vbeta primers and 13 Jbeta primers. Sequenced by immunoSEQ multiplex PCR; TCRdb stores in-frame clones only, minus some. The sample shows some 100,000 clones, 75% of them seen only once. Notes on the study in general: Solely CMV serostatus was available to characterize immune exposure.

This CDR3 contains 15 residues. The V gene's germline CDR1 is MDHEN and CDR2 SYDVKM. The ends lost 5 bases at V and 5 bases at J; junction bases unmatched: 9. In regard to this clone: Its antigen is not identified.

The chain employs TRBV28 and TRBJ1-1, with 9 nucleotides matching TRBD1. The TCR sequence derives from a man over 45 in good health and CMV-seronegative. Material: PBMCs. The CDR3 region is CASSRPGTGKTEAFF. The CDR3 region has the DNA TGTGCCAGCAGTAGGCCGGGGACAGGGAAAACTGAAGCTTTCTTT.